This T cell receptor (beta chain) was identified during a study of control samples from healthy donors and cancer patients. V was trimmed by 7 bases and J by 3 bases, leaving 18 bases between them. The germline V gene has CDR1 SGHTA and CDR2 FQGNSA. The CDR3 length is 15 residues. Method: immunoSEQ multiplex PCR; TCRdb's copy keeps in-frame clones and lacks some. The repertoire includes about 84,000 clones, 91% of them detected once, and around 14% sits in the top ten. This rearrangement joins TRBV7-2 to TRBJ1-1; weak D call: TRBD1 (6 bases). The sequencing sample was made of blood. This receptor was obtained from a man aged 30 to 45 in good health. This chain's CDR3 is CASNLRGPSDTEAFF. CDR3 nucleotides: TGTGCCAGCAACCTCAGGGGCCCGTCGGACACTGAAGCTTTCTTT.